One and the same sample provided the 29 T cell receptor beta chains below, sequenced in a study of brain T cells in children with intractable seizures. Sequencing used immunoSEQ multiplex PCR; TCRdb keeps in-frame clones, though not all of them. Of roughly 110,000 clones detected, 94% appear once; the ten largest clones hold more than 3%. The sequencing here drew on peripheral blood, taken at surgery. These receptors originate from a boy less than two years old with hemimegalencephaly and intractable seizures.

V usage is TRBV28 and J usage is TRBJ2-3; 7 bases are shared with TRBD2. The V segment lost 10 bases and the J segment 4 bases; nucleotides outside the gene matches: 11. This CDR3 is built from 14 residues. Germline CDR1 reads MDHEN; CDR2 reads SYDVKM. CDR3: CATTLGGWADTQYF. The CDR3 DNA reads TGTGCCACTACCCTGGGGGGGTGGGCAGATACGCAGTATTTT.

The V gene is TRBV19, the J gene TRBJ1-1; the D is unclear. Germline values: CDR1 LNHDA, CDR2 SQIVND (reference sequence). Trimming cost V 7 bases and J 3 bases, with 6 bases left between them. The CDR3 extends over 11 amino acids. CDR3 DNA sequence: TGTGCCAGTACCGGGTACACTGAAGCTTTCTTT. Encoded protein: CASTGYTEAFF.

This rearrangement joins TRBV19 to TRBJ2-1; 10 nucleotides line up with TRBD2. Germline V gives CDR1 LNHDA, CDR2 SQIVND (reference sequence). V gave up 7 bases and J gave up 3 bases; unmatched junction bases: 12. The CDR3 covers 17 residues. The CDR3, as DNA: TGTGCCAGTACCCCTGGAGCGGGAGGGCCCCTCTACAATGAGCAGTTCTTC. Protein sequence: CASTPGAGGPLYNEQFF.

The gene calls are TRBV11-2 and TRBJ2-2; TRBD1 is a possible D gene (5 bases). This CDR3 is built from 15 residues. The germline V and J ends were trimmed by 5 bases and 6 bases, with 16 bases remaining between them. Germline CDR1 and CDR2: SGHAT and FQNNGV. The chain's CDR3 is CASSAGSGAPGELFF. CDR3 in DNA: TGTGCCAGCAGCGCAGGGTCTGGGGCCCCCGGGGAGCTGTTTTTT.

The chain employs TRBV7-2 and TRBJ2-5, with D possibly being TRBD1 (8 bases). From germline, CDR1 is SGHTA and CDR2 FQGNSA. V lost 8 bases, J lost 5 bases, and 18 bases lay in between. The CDR3 sequence is 14 residues long. The CDR3 sequence: CASGSGQGGETQYF. The CDR3 DNA sequence: TGTGCCAGCGGCTCCGGACAGGGAGGGGAGACCCAGTACTTC.

The V gene is TRBV18, the J gene TRBJ2-1, with D maybe TRBD1 (6 bases). This CDR3 has 13 residues. CDR1 and CDR2 from the germline V gene are KGHSH and LQKENI. V lost 5 bases, J lost 14 bases, and 19 bases lay in between. CDR3 amino acids: CASSTIQGRNEFF. Here the CDR3 DNA reads TGTGCCAGCTCAACAATACAGGGTCGAAATGAGTTCTTC.

The V gene is TRBV4-2, the J gene TRBJ1-2; D not resolved. V lost 0 bases, J lost 4 bases, and 24 bases lay in between. Germline V gives CDR1 LGHNA, CDR2 YNFKEQ. CDR3 length equals 19 residues. The chain's CDR3 is CASSQDDTPWQSTSYGYTF. CDR3 DNA sequence: TGTGCCAGCAGCCAAGATGATACCCCTTGGCAGTCAACAAGCTATGGCTACACCTTC.

The chain carries TRBV11-2 and TRBJ2-1; D is unclear. The germline V and J ends were trimmed by 2 bases and 12 bases, with 14 bases remaining between them. The CDR3 runs to 13 residues. Germline values: CDR1 SGHAT, CDR2 FQNNGV. The CDR3 nucleotides read TGTGCCAGCAGCTTAAGGGCAGGCTGGGGGCAGTTCTTC. Translating it yields CASSLRAGWGQFF. Based on the CDR3 plus reference TRBV11-2 and TRBJ2-1, the full variable domain is EAGVAQSPRYKIIEKRQSVAFWCNPISGHATLYWYQQILGQGPKLLIQFQNNGVVDDSQLPKDRFSAERLKGVDSTLKIQPAKLEDSAVYLCASSLRAGWGQFFGPGTRLTVL.

The chain recombines TRBV6-5 with TRBJ2-7, with 8 nucleotides matching TRBD2. This CDR3 is 15 amino acids long. V shed 0 bases, J shed 3 bases, and the junction held 4 bases outside the gene matches. Germline assignment: CDR1 MNHEY and CDR2 SVGAGI. The CDR3 DNA is TGTGCCAGCAGTTACTCTTTTGGGACTAGCTACGAGCAGTACTTC. Its protein product is CASSYSFGTSYEQYF.

This chain uses TRBV9 with TRBJ1-6; 10 bases match TRBD1. CDR1 SGDLS and CDR2 YYNGEE come from the germline V gene. The CDR3 covers 15 residues. With V trimmed by 1 base and J by 8 bases, 3 bases remained unmatched. The CDR3 region is CASSVSGTGDSPLHF. In DNA form, the CDR3 reads TGTGCCAGCAGCGTATCCGGGACAGGGGATTCACCCCTCCACTTT.

This chain joins TRBV6-5 and TRBJ1-2; 9 nucleotides agree with TRBD1. After removal of 7 bases from V and 8 bases from J, the junction contained 11 bases not matched to a gene. Germline CDR1 reads MNHEY; CDR2 reads SVGAGI. This CDR3 region has 14 residues. CDR3 sequence (DNA): TGTGCCAGCAACAGGGGGCGCGAGGTTCACGGCTACACCTTC. Translating gives CASNRGREVHGYTF.

The chain recombines TRBV18 with TRBJ2-5; D gene ambiguous. The CDR3 has 12 amino acids. From germline, CDR1 is KGHSH and CDR2 LQKENI. The V gene lost 1 base and the J gene lost 4 bases, with 4 bases spanning the gap. The CDR3, as DNA: TGTGCCAGCTCACCACGGGGAGAGACCCAGTACTTC. Translating gives CASSPRGETQYF.

The V call is TRBV5-6, the J call TRBJ1-2; TRBD1 agrees at 12 bases. Germline CDR1 SGHDT, CDR2 YYEEEE. The CDR3 sequence is 17 residues long. With 6 bases clipped from V and 8 bases from J, the junction kept 17 bases outside the gene matches. CDR3 in amino acids: CASTGQGAQSLGIGYTF. The CDR3 bases are TGTGCCAGCACGGGACAGGGGGCGCAATCCCTGGGTATCGGCTACACCTTC.

This chain joins TRBV9 and TRBJ2-7, with a possible D match to TRBD2 (5 bases). V lost 0 bases and J 4 bases, leaving 26 bases between the germline ends. The CDR3 totals 19 residues. Germline V lookup: CDR1 SGDLS, CDR2 YYNGEE. CDR3 DNA: TGTGCCAGCAGCGTAGGATCCTCGGCGGGCCGCCTCCTCTTGTACGAGCAGTACTTC. This translates into CASSVGSSAGRLLLYEQYF.

V is TRBV6-5 and J is TRBJ2-1, with 7 bases identical to TRBD2. This CDR3 contains 15 residues. Germline V gene data show CDR1 as MNHEY and CDR2 as SVGAGI. V lost 6 bases, J lost 0 bases, and 5 bases stayed unmatched. DNA for the CDR3: TGTGCCAGCAGCCGCGGGAGAAGCTCCTACAATGAGCAGTTCTTC. Residues: CASSRGRSSYNEQFF.

This clone was detected once. The J gene is TRBJ2-3, the V gene TRBV7-6; D is unclear. The CDR3 runs 15 residues. The ends were cut back, 4 bases at V and 0 bases at J, with 11 bases in the middle. CDR1 SGHVS and CDR2 FNYEAQ come from the germline V gene. CDR3: CASSSRATSTDTQYF. The CDR3 nucleotides are TGTGCCAGCAGCTCCCGGGCCACTAGCACAGATACGCAGTATTTT.

This chain links TRBV2 with TRBJ2-5; D gene unclear. The V gene's germline CDR1 is SNHLY and CDR2 FYNNEI. The CDR3 is 11 amino acids. Trimming took 4 bases from V and 5 from J, leaving 5 bases between them. The CDR3 nucleotides are TGTGCCAGCAGTGCCCTTGAGACCCAGTACTTC. Protein product: CASSALETQYF.

The chain combines TRBV7-2 with TRBJ2-7; possibly TRBD1 or TRBD2 for D (5 bases each). In germline, CDR1 is SGHTA, CDR2 FQGNSA. Trimming left V 3 bases short and J 2 bases short, with 20 bases between. The length of the CDR3 is 17 residues. This CDR3 reads CASSFGTRRSGPYEQYF. In DNA form, the CDR3 reads TGTGCCAGCAGCTTTGGGACCCGACGGTCTGGCCCCTACGAGCAGTACTTC.

CDR3 DNA sequence: TGCAGCGTTGACCCTGAGATGAACACTGAAGCTTTCTTT. Protein sequence: CSVDPEMNTEAFF. The genes are TRBV29-1 and TRBJ1-1; no clear D. V was shortened by 3 bases and J by 0 bases, with 8 bases between the two germline ends. Germline values: CDR1 SQVTM, CDR2 ANQGSEA. CDR3 length: 13 residues.

This clone was picked up a small number of times. V gene TRBV28 combines with J gene TRBJ1-5; 7 bases match TRBD1. Germline CDR1 reads MDHEN; CDR2 reads SYDVKM. Trimming removed 6 bases from V and 0 bases from J; junction bases left unmatched: 2. The CDR3 covers 14 residues. Here the CDR3 DNA reads TGTGCCAGCAGCACAGGGGTTAGCAATCAGCCCCAGCATTTT. Its protein is CASSTGVSNQPQHF.

The rearrangement joins TRBV5-4 to TRBJ1-2; no reliable D call. V lost 4 bases, J lost 7 bases, and 20 bases lay in between. The CDR3 length is 15 residues. Per germline, CDR1 SGHNT and CDR2 YYREEE (reference sequence). CDR3 in amino acids: CASSLPVVRRGGYTF. CDR3 DNA sequence: TGTGCCAGCAGCCTGCCCGTCGTGCGGAGAGGTGGCTACACCTTC.

This clone was recorded once. The chain carries TRBV3-1 (or the pseudogene TRBV3-2) and TRBJ2-1, with D perhaps matching TRBD2 (5 bases). Germline CDR1 and CDR2: LGHDT and YNNKEL (reference sequence). CDR3 size: 11 residues. Trimming removed 7 bases at V and 8 bases at J, with 9 bases between. The CDR3 bases are TGTGCCAGCATTGAGGGAGATGAGCAGTTCTTC. Translating it yields CASIEGDEQFF.

The V and J genes are TRBV24-1 and TRBJ2-2; D gene ambiguous. Trimming took off 0 bases at V and 6 bases at J, with 4 bases between the two ends. The CDR3 runs to 13 residues. In germline, CDR1 is KGHDR, CDR2 SFDVKD. CDR3 in DNA: TGTGCCACCAGTGATTTGCAAGCCGGGGAGCTGTTTTTT. It translates to CATSDLQAGELFF.

The chain recombines TRBV18 with TRBJ1-5; no definite D call. V lost 2 bases and J 0 bases, leaving 8 bases between the germline ends. Germline V gene lookup returns CDR1 KGHSH and CDR2 LQKENI. The CDR3 spans 15 residues. The CDR3 nucleotides are TGTGCCAGCTCACCAGCGCCGGCTAGCAATCAGCCCCAGCATTTT. It yields the protein CASSPAPASNQPQHF.

The CDR3: CASSPIVAVYEQYF. The CDR3 bases are TGTGCCAGCAGCCCTATTGTGGCGGTCTACGAGCAGTACTTC. The chain recombines TRBV11-3 with TRBJ2-7, with unresolved D. Trimming shortened V by 5 bases and J by 3 bases, and 14 bases separated the two germline ends. Germline CDR1 SGHNT, CDR2 YENEEA. This CDR3 region has 14 residues.

The V and J genes are TRBV20-1 and TRBJ2-7; D call uncertain. The CDR3 consists of 10 residues. The V gene's germline CDR1 is DFQATT and CDR2 SNEGSKA (reference sequence). CDR3 protein: CSANSYEQYF. As DNA, the CDR3 is TGCAGCGCCAACTCCTACGAGCAGTACTTC.

The chain combines TRBV5-8 with TRBJ2-5; the D gene could be TRBD1 or TRBD2 (6 bases each). The CDR3 length is 16 residues. Between the trimmed V and J ends, which lost 2 bases and 4 bases, there was a span of 18 bases. Germline values: CDR1 SGHTS, CDR2 YDEGEE. CDR3 nucleotides: TGTGCCAGCAGCTTATCCCGCTCGGGGGCGCGAGAGACCCAGTACTTC. Translated: CASSLSRSGARETQYF.

V usage is TRBV6-6 and J usage is TRBJ2-3, with 7 bases fitting TRBD1. The length of the CDR3 is 14 residues. CDR1 is MNHNY and CDR2 is SVGAGI in the germline V gene (reference sequence). The J segment lost 2 bases and the V segment lost 5 bases, leaving 4 bases of the junction unmatched. DNA for the CDR3: TGTGCCAGCAGTCGGACAGGCCACACAGATACGCAGTATTTT. Translated, it gives CASSRTGHTDTQYF.

The chain links TRBV29-1 to TRBJ1-1; perhaps TRBD1 as D (5 bases). Trimming cost V 3 bases and J 7 bases, with 12 bases left between them. Germline V CDR1 and CDR2: SQVTM, ANQGSEA. CDR3 length: 12 residues. The CDR3 region is CSVDRGKGEAFF. In DNA, the CDR3 is TGCAGCGTTGATAGGGGTAAGGGTGAAGCTTTCTTT.